This T cell receptor (beta chain) was profiled in a study of graft-versus-host responses after intestinal transplantation. Study results and caveats: Peak GvH clone levels in circulation were associated with early post-transplant HvG declines. Allografts of one patient group, those with graft-donor T cell macrochimerism, had high graft-versus-host to host-versus-graft clonal ratios.

Both intraepithelial and lamina propria lymphocytes were released by processing graft tissue. A note on this clone: The antigen is not known.

Per the germline V gene, CDR1 is MNHNS and CDR2 is SASEGT. This CDR3 is built from 13 residues. After removal of 9 bases from V and 3 bases from J, the junction contained 3 bases not matched to a gene. Profiled with immunoSEQ multiplex PCR; TCRdb holds only in-frame clones, not every one. The sample shows 10,000 or so clones, about 68% of them seen only once. The rearrangement links TRBV6-1 to TRBJ2-5; 11 bases are a match to TRBD2. The specimen was ileum tissue, collected less than 150 days after intestinal transplantation. The receptor comes from a human patient who received an intestinal transplant, so some T cells may come from the graft donor. The CDR3 region is CASSGGAEETQYF. CDR3 DNA: TGTGCCAGTAGCGGGGGGGCCGAAGAGACCCAGTACTTC.